The 4 T cell receptor beta chains in this list originate from one sample, sequenced in a study of T cells in tuberculosis. Libraries were prepared by immunoSEQ multiplex PCR; TCRdb keeps only in-frame clonotypes and omits some of them. The sample gives around 35,000 clones, more than 85% of which show up once; around 7% is in the top ten. The specimen sequenced was PBMCs. The source of these receptors is a donor under 30 with latent tuberculosis or without tuberculosis infection.

The chain has TRBV5-6 and TRBJ1-6; no firm D call. The CDR3 extends over 14 amino acids. V was cut by 1 base and J by 6 bases, with 8 bases left in between. Germline CDR1 and CDR2: SGHDT and YYEEEE. The CDR3 DNA sequence: TGTGCCAGCAGCTTGCGAGGTCGTAATTCACCCCTCCACTTT. Translation: CASSLRGRNSPLHF. Complete variable domain (other parts from reference TRBV5-6 and TRBJ1-6): DAGVTQSPTHLIKTRGQQVTLRCSPKSGHDTVSWYQQALGQGPQFIFQYYEEEERQRGNFPDRFSGHQFPNYSSELNVNALLLGDSALYLCASSLRGRNSPLHFGNGTRLTVT.

This chain links TRBV5-4 with TRBJ2-7, with 12 nucleotides matching TRBD1. There are 14 residues in the CDR3. Germline CDR1 SGHNT, CDR2 YYREEE (reference sequence). Trimming removed 4 bases from V and 5 bases from J; junction bases left unmatched: 4. The DNA of the CDR3 is TGTGCCAGCAGCCGCGGGACAGGGGGCCACGAGCAGTACTTC. As protein: CASSRGTGGHEQYF.

The rearrangement uses TRBV6-5 and TRBJ1-5; possible D gene TRBD1, 6 bases. This CDR3 is built from 15 residues. Per the germline V gene, CDR1 is MNHEY and CDR2 is SVGAGI. V was pared by 6 bases and J by 0 bases, with 12 bases between. CDR3 region: CASSPDRYSNQPQHF. CDR3 nucleotide sequence: TGTGCCAGCAGCCCGGACAGATATAGCAATCAGCCCCAGCATTTT.

The V and J genes are TRBV6-4 and TRBJ2-6; 7 nucleotides line up with TRBD2. V lost 3 bases and J lost 0; bases outside the gene matches: 2. Germline lookup yields CDR1 MRHNA and CDR2 SNTAGT. This CDR3 is built from 16 residues. The CDR3 sequence: CASSESGGSGANVLTF. Written as DNA, the CDR3 is TGTGCCAGCAGTGAGTCGGGAGGCTCTGGGGCCAACGTCCTGACTTTC.